Each of the 7 T cell receptor beta chains below was sequenced from the same sample in a study of blood T cells in healthy people across ages. Primed by a sample-barcoded 5' primer and a J-beta primer mix, a second PCR proceeded for about 6 to 12 cycles. TCRdb processed the 5' RACE reads anew with MiXCR; each CDR3 protein has one entry. The sample records under 1,000,000 distinct CDR3 sequences, roughly 35% being singletons. Sequenced input: blood. The receptors come from a man aged 18 to 35 in good health.

As for this clonotype: A junction end diverges from the germline sequence, so it may reflect a read error. CDR3 nucleotide sequence: TGCAGTGCCCATCGGACAGGGAGTGTCTACAGTGAGCAGTTCTTC. This codes for CSAHRTGSVYSEQFF. The chain links TRBV20-1 to TRBJ2-1; 8 bases match TRBD1. The CDR3 consists of 15 residues. Germline values: CDR1 DFQATT, CDR2 SNEGSKA (reference sequence).

This chain uses TRBV6-5 with TRBJ2-2; possibly TRBD2 for D (5 bases). Trimming cost V 10 bases and J 5 bases, with 14 bases left between them. The CDR3 is made up of 13 amino acids. Germline V CDR1 and CDR2: MNHEY, SVGAGI. This chain's CDR3 is CATTPGWTGELFF. Written as DNA, the CDR3 is TGTGCCACTACCCCGGGGTGGACCGGGGAGCTGTTTTTT.

This chain uses TRBV7-2 with TRBJ2-7, with 7 nucleotides matching TRBD1. This CDR3 region has 16 residues. Germline CDR1 SGHTA, CDR2 FQGNSA. The J segment lost 2 bases and the V segment lost 2 bases, leaving 9 bases of the junction unmatched. The CDR3 spells CASSLLPGQTTYEQYF. The CDR3 nucleotides read TGTGCCAGCAGCTTACTTCCGGGACAGACAACCTACGAGCAGTACTTC.

This sequence joins TRBV6-5 and TRBJ2-6; TRBD2 matches at 7 bases. V trimming: 7 bases; J trimming: 1 base; junction bases outside the gene matches: 4. Germline V gene data show CDR1 as MNHEY and CDR2 as SVGAGI. CDR3 length equals 15 residues. The CDR3 DNA reads TGTGCCAGCACCCGGGGGGTTTCTGGGGCCAACGTCCTGACTTTC. Translating gives CASTRGVSGANVLTF.

Concerning this clonotype: Possible read error: a much larger clone is one base away. The chain links TRBV4-2 to TRBJ2-7; D perhaps matches TRBD1 (6 bases). Trimming stripped 0 bases from V and 7 bases from J, with 19 bases between. This CDR3 has 16 amino acids. CDR1 and CDR2 (germline): LGHNA, YNFKEQ. The CDR3 reads CASSQDGAGDYNEQYF. The DNA of the CDR3 is TGTGCCAGCAGCCAAGATGGGGCAGGGGATTACAATGAGCAGTACTTC.

This clonotype occurred once. This sequence may be a read error, since a much larger clone differs from it by one base. The chain employs TRBV5-6 and TRBJ2-7; 7 bases agree with TRBD1. Germline lookup yields CDR1 SGHDT and CDR2 YYEEEE. The CDR3 is made up of 15 amino acids. As DNA, the CDR3 is TGTGCCAGCAGCATCGGGACAGCCAGCTCCTACGGGCAGTACTTC. Its translation is CASSIGTASSYGQYF.

This clonotype was found a few times. This chain connects TRBV10-3 to TRBJ2-2; D might be TRBD2 (6 bases). This CDR3 is built from 15 residues. CDR1 is ENHRY and CDR2 is SYGVKD in the germline V gene. V was shortened by 3 bases and J by 1 base, with 9 bases between the two germline ends. CDR3 nucleotides: TGTGCCATCAGTGATAGCGGCAGGAACACCGGGGAGCTGTTTTTT. Its translation is CAISDSGRNTGELFF.